This T cell receptor (beta chain) emerged from a study of response to subunit inactivated influenza vaccine. V was pared by 7 bases and J by 4 bases, with 11 bases between. CDR1 is SQVTM and CDR2 is ANQGSEA in the germline V gene. CDR3 length: 12 residues. TCRdb independently ran MiXCR on the RT-PCR reads; one entry per CDR3 protein. The sample includes under 550,000 distinct CDR3 sequences, 6% to 9% of them seen just once. Study findings and constraints: Each seasonal influenza vaccination recruits few new T cells, the authors suggested.

This clonotype was observed a handful of times. The target antigen is unknown. Source: PBMCs from blood, taken around 25 months after vaccination. The clonotype was recovered from a man aged 50-75 years who received an inactivated influenza vaccine. V gene TRBV29-1 combines with J gene TRBJ1-3; D gene ambiguous. CDR3 protein: CSGLDLGNTIYF. CDR3 coding DNA: TGCAGCGGCCTTGACCTGGGAAACACCATATATTTT.